This entry concerns a single T cell receptor beta chain. Its antigen is undetermined. The sample is drawn from a study of T cell responses to AZD1222 COVID-19 vaccine. Overall study results and limits: Samples come after the peak T cell response, not at day 14.

V was pared by 3 bases and J by 7 bases, with 12 bases between. Per germline, CDR1 GTSNPN and CDR2 SVGIG (reference sequence). The CDR3 extends over 12 amino acids. Sequenced by immunoSEQ multiplex PCR; TCRdb stores in-frame clones only, minus some. The data contain fewer than 90,000 clones, around 90% of them singletons. This chain joins TRBV30 and TRBJ1-2, with a tentative D call TRBD1 (6 bases). The sequencing used peripheral blood, collected on day 0 of AZD1222 vaccination. This receptor was identified in an adult in good health. The CDR3 region is CAWSGTPSGYTF. The CDR3 bases are TGTGCCTGGAGCGGGACACCCTCTGGCTACACCTTC.